This T cell receptor (beta chain) was retrieved from a study of STAT3 mutations in large granular lymphocyte leukemia. Each sample's TCRbeta library yielded on average around 40,000 productive templates. Assay: immunoSEQ multiplex PCR; the TCRdb copy retains only in-frame clones and omits some. Altogether about 15,000 clones are present, roughly 86% being singletons, with the ten largest covering about 9.1%. A note on this clone: The antigen is unknown.

Study findings and constraints: All newly emerging clones after therapy were STAT3 wild type. Sampling intervals varied between patients and samples. Every T-LGLL patient had at least one immunodominant TCRbeta clonotype.

The TCR comes from a man aged 45-60 years with T-cell large granular lymphocyte leukemia. Some clones in this sample may be carry-over from other donors' samples. The sequenced material came from peripheral blood mononuclear cells.

The CDR3 DNA sequence: TGTGCCAGCAGCCGCACCCACGAGCAGTACTTC. Amino acids: CASSRTHEQYF. This chain uses TRBV11-2 with TRBJ2-7; no clear D. The CDR3 is made up of 11 amino acids. CDR1 and CDR2 from the germline V gene are SGHAT and FQNNGV. Deletions cut 5 bases from V and 5 bases from J, with 7 bases between.